Each of the 9 T cell receptor beta chains below was sequenced from the same sample in a study of T cell repertoires in cytomegalovirus infection. One entry per CDR3 protein, called by TCRdb with MiXCR from the reads. The data hold more than 350,000 distinct CDR3 sequences, with approximately 31% observed a single time. The sequenced sample was PBMCs. These receptors were collected from a human donor in good health (CMV status not recorded). Some clones in this sample may be carry-over from other donors' samples.

The chain combines TRBV14 with TRBJ2-5, with D unresolved. This CDR3 comprises 14 residues. The V gene lost 3 bases and the J gene lost 5 bases, with 13 bases spanning the gap. From germline, CDR1 is SGHDN and CDR2 FVKESK. The CDR3 spells CASSHIGEAETQYF. In DNA form, the CDR3 reads TGTGCCAGCAGCCACATCGGAGAGGCGGAGACCCAGTACTTC.

This clonotype was seen repeatedly, ten times or more. The CDR3 sequence is CASSLGGGGYEQYF. The CDR3 nucleotides read TGTGCCAGCAGTTTAGGAGGGGGCGGGTACGAGCAGTACTTC. This rearrangement joins TRBV5-4 to TRBJ2-7, with a tentative D call TRBD1 (7 bases). Germline loops: CDR1 SGHNT, CDR2 YYREEE (reference sequence). Trimming took 5 bases from V and 4 from J, leaving 16 bases between them. The CDR3 loop spans 14 amino acids.

Only a few counts were recorded for this clonotype. The genes are TRBV20-1 and TRBJ2-1; the D gene is possibly TRBD2 (6 bases). CDR3 size: 11 residues. Germline V gene lookup returns CDR1 DFQATT and CDR2 SNEGSKA (reference sequence). The CDR3 nucleotides read TGCAGCGGGTGGGGGGTCAATGAGCAGTTCTTC. Its translation: CSGWGVNEQFF.

In its sample, this clonotype was seen many times. The chain is built from TRBV11-2 and TRBJ1-2; D remains unclear. Germline V gives CDR1 SGHAT, CDR2 FQNNGV. There are 15 residues in the CDR3. Trimming shortened V by 2 bases and J by 2 bases, and 12 bases separated the two germline ends. The chain's CDR3 is CASSLIPAGNYGYTF. For the CDR3, the DNA is TGTGCCAGCAGCTTAATCCCGGCGGGCAACTATGGCTACACCTTC.

J is TRBJ1-2 and V is TRBV5-4, with 9 nucleotides matching TRBD1. The CDR3 consists of 20 residues. The junction had 24 bases not matched to a gene; V was cut back by 4 bases and J by 5 bases. Per the germline V gene, CDR1 is SGHNT and CDR2 is YYREEE (reference sequence). CDR3 sequence reads: CASSARDRDFRLLSPYGYTF. The DNA for the CDR3 is TGTGCCAGCAGCGCGCGGGACAGGGACTTCCGATTACTATCCCCATATGGCTACACCTTC. The full variable domain, rest sourced from reference TRBV5-4 and TRBJ1-2, is ETGVTQSPTHLIKTRGQQVTLRCSSQSGHNTVSWYQQALGQGPQFIFQYYREEENGRGNFPPRFSGLQFPNYSSELNVNALELDDSALYLCASSARDRDFRLLSPYGYTFGSGTRLTVV.

About this clonotype: A read error is possible here, since a much larger clone lies one base away. The V gene is TRBV7-2, the J gene TRBJ1-3; TRBD1 agrees at 9 bases. Germline loops: CDR1 SGHTA, CDR2 FQGNSA. CDR3 length equals 16 residues. CDR3 sequence reads: CASSLAGTGSENTIYF. CDR3 in DNA: TGTGCCAGCAGCTTAGCCGGGACAGGGTCTGAAAACACCATATATTTT.

This clonotype has a handful of counts. This rearrangement joins TRBV4-1 to TRBJ2-2; D is unresolved. The CDR3 sequence is 15 residues long. Germline V gene lookup returns CDR1 MGHRA and CDR2 YSYEKL. V gave up 0 bases and J gave up 4 bases, with 9 bases separating them. DNA for the CDR3: TGCGCCAGCAGCCAAGATCTGGGTGTCACCGGGGAGCTGTTTTTT. Translated: CASSQDLGVTGELFF.

This clonotype was recorded at least ten times. The V and J genes are TRBV12-3 or TRBV12-4 and TRBJ1-4; the D is unclear. Trimming cost V 5 bases and J 7 bases, with 5 bases left between them. There are 11 residues in the CDR3. CDR3 protein: CASSAGEKLFF. For the CDR3, the DNA is TGTGCCAGCAGTGCGGGTGAAAAACTGTTTTTT.

The chain uses TRBV10-3 and TRBJ2-3; D possibly matches TRBD1 or TRBD2 (6 bases each). Trimming pared 4 bases from V and 2 bases from J, leaving 16 bases between. This CDR3 comprises 16 residues. Germline CDR1 reads ENHRY; CDR2 reads SYGVKD. This CDR3 reads CAISAGTGAFTDTQYF. The CDR3 nucleotides are TGTGCCATCAGTGCTGGAACGGGGGCCTTCACAGATACGCAGTATTTT.